The clone carrying this TCR beta chain was recorded only once. The data were obtained in a study of blood T cell repertoires in COVID-19. Study background: From T cells, B-cell-depleted T cells, or PBMCs came the material, which was cDNA or gDNA.

Sequencing used immunoSEQ multiplex PCR; TCRdb keeps in-frame clones, though not all of them. The top ten clones hold approximately 5% of a sample with around 250,000 clones, around 84% of them seen once. The CDR3 length is 13 residues. Germline-derived CDR1 and CDR2 are SGDLS and YYNGEE. The V end was cut by 7 bases, the J end by 6 bases, with 14 bases between. The sample was PBMCs or T cells enriched from blood (not recorded which). This chain joins TRBV9 and TRBJ2-1; D possibly corresponds to TRBD2 (6 bases). This receptor was taken from a man aged 35-49 years who had been exposed to COVID-19. This CDR3 reads CASRGAPLNEQFF. The CDR3 nucleotides are TGTGCCAGCCGCGGGGCCCCCCTCAATGAGCAGTTCTTC.